Given below is one T cell receptor (beta chain) in context. CD45RO-negative, CCR7-positively selected cells formed the naive CD8 fraction, excluding terminally differentiated effector memory CD45RA+ cells. Every one of the donors was a Caucasian adult that lived in Nashville, Tennessee. TCRdb keeps only in-frame clones here, not all; method: immunoSEQ multiplex PCR. The data hold some 630,000 clones, with approximately 96% observed a single time. V lost 5 bases, J lost 6 bases, and 3 bases stayed unmatched. The CDR3 runs to 14 residues. Germline V gives CDR1 SGHAT, CDR2 FQNNGV. This sample is part of a study of shared clonotypes between healthy human individuals.

This receptor was obtained from a woman in her 30s in good health. The sequenced material came from naive CD8+ T cells sorted from blood. The chain employs TRBV11-2 and TRBJ2-7, with 14 bases fitting TRBD2. In DNA form, the CDR3 reads TGTGCCAGCAGCCAAGGACTAGCGGGAGGCGAGCAGTACTTC. Translated, it gives CASSQGLAGGEQYF. Together with reference TRBV11-2 and TRBJ2-7, the CDR3 gives the full variable domain: EAGVAQSPRYKIIEKRQSVAFWCNPISGHATLYWYQQILGQGPKLLIQFQNNGVVDDSQLPKDRFSAERLKGVDSTLKIQPAKLEDSAVYLCASSQGLAGGEQYFGPGTRLTVT.